Listed here are 30 T cell receptor beta chains from one sample, sequenced in a study of sequential checkpoint blockade in melanoma (dated 2019 in TCRdb). The label giving this sample's treatment or condition can be read as: randomized to nivolumab then ipilimumab (arm A) or the reverse (arm B). To prepare the library, the immunoSEQ multiplex PCR assay was applied. TCRdb limited this immuneACCESS table to in-frame rearrangements with V and J called. A share of clones is missing; checked studies link under half to unresolved V genes, and the rest is unexplained. The sample profile shows 13,000 to 15,000 clones; around 70% of them were found once. The top ten hold around a third of the sample. The sequencing used CD8+ T cells sorted from blood (inferred from file names), collected from a patient given nivolumab and ipilimumab in sequence. These TCRs come from a human donor with melanoma.

This clone occurred a few times. This sequence joins TRBV1 and TRBJ2-3; TRBD2 is the table's D call, not checked against the DNA. TRBV1 represents a pseudogene. This CDR3 comprises 15 residues. The DNA for the CDR3 is TGCACCAGCAGCCAACTGGGAGGGGGAACAGATACGCAGTATTTT. Its translation is CTSSQLGGGTDTQYF.

The chain uses TRBV30 and TRBJ2-5; 11 bases match TRBD2. The V and J ends lost 0 bases and 6 bases, in that order; junction bases with no gene match: 12. CDR1 GTSNPN and CDR2 SVGIG come from the germline V gene (reference sequence). The CDR3 loop spans 17 amino acids. In DNA form, the CDR3 reads TGTGCCTGGAGTGTACGCGGTAGCGGGGGGGTAGGGAAGACCCAGTACTTC. This encodes CAWSVRGSGGVGKTQYF.

J is TRBJ2-1 and V is TRBV5-6; 9 bases fit TRBD1. Germline CDR1 SGHDT, CDR2 YYEEEE. The CDR3 sequence is 15 residues long. Losses at the gene ends were 0 bases for V and 5 bases for J; bases not matched to a gene: 3. CDR3 DNA sequence: TGTGCCAGCAGCTTGGGGACAGGGGCTAACAATGAGCAGTTCTTC. It yields the protein CASSLGTGANNEQFF.

This clone came up a few times. The chain employs TRBV25-1 and TRBJ2-7, with D perhaps matching TRBD1 (6 bases). V lost 6 bases, J lost 3 bases, and 15 bases lay in between. This CDR3 spans 14 amino acids. The germline CDR1 and CDR2 sequences are MGHDK and SYGVNS. In nucleotides, the CDR3 is TGTGCCAGCAGCCCGCGCGGACAGTTCTACGAGCAGTACTTC. Its protein is CASSPRGQFYEQYF.

The gene calls are TRBV2 and TRBJ2-7; 12 nucleotides agree with TRBD1. This CDR3 is built from 15 residues. The V segment lost 2 bases and the J segment 2 bases; nucleotides outside the gene matches: 1. The germline CDR1 and CDR2 sequences are SNHLY and FYNNEI. CDR3 sequence: CASSEWDRGPYEQYF. CDR3 DNA: TGTGCCAGCAGTGAATGGGACAGGGGGCCCTACGAGCAGTACTTC.

This clone was found once. V is TRBV6-4 and J is TRBJ2-3, with 12 bases lining up with TRBD2. Looked up from germline, CDR1 is MRHNA and CDR2 is SNTAGT. This CDR3 has 15 residues. J was trimmed by 3 bases and V by 6 bases; bases with no gene match: 4. This CDR3 is CASSPGTSGTDTQYF. The DNA of the CDR3 is TGTGCCAGCAGCCCCGGGACTAGCGGGACAGATACGCAGTATTTT.

The rearrangement joins TRBV9 to TRBJ2-1; TRBD2 is a possible D gene (6 bases). The CDR3 contains 15 residues. The V end lost 3 bases, the J end lost 2 bases, and 12 bases lay between the germline ends. CDR1 SGDLS and CDR2 YYNGEE come from the germline V gene. CDR3 sequence: CASSAWDSAYNEQFF. DNA for the CDR3: TGTGCCAGCAGCGCCTGGGACTCAGCCTACAATGAGCAGTTCTTC.

The V gene is TRBV18, the J gene TRBJ1-1; no reliable D call. This CDR3 contains 14 residues. Germline lookup yields CDR1 KGHSH and CDR2 LQKENI. Deletions cut 2 bases from V and 3 bases from J, with 10 bases between. The CDR3 nucleotides read TGTGCCAGCTCACCATTTAATGGAGACACTGAAGCTTTCTTT. Translation gives CASSPFNGDTEAFF. The variable domain in full, with the rest retrieved from reference TRBV18 and TRBJ1-1, is NAGVMQNPRHLVRRRGQEARLRCSPMKGHSHVYWYRQLPEEGLKFMVYLQKENIIDESGMPKERFSAEFPKEGPSILRIQQVVRGDSAAYFCASSPFNGDTEAFFGQGTRLTVV.

The V call is TRBV5-4, the J call TRBJ2-2; 9 bases match TRBD1. Germline V gene sequence: CDR1 SGHNT, CDR2 YYREEE (reference sequence). The CDR3 length is 14 residues. For the CDR3, the DNA is TGTGCATCACAGGGGGCAATGAACACCGGGGAGCTGTTTTTT. Its translation: CASQGAMNTGELFF.

J is TRBJ1-1 and V is TRBV6-6; tentative D call: TRBD1 (5 bases). The germline gives CDR1 MNHNY, CDR2 SVGAGI (reference sequence). This CDR3 is 11 amino acids long. Trimming took off 6 bases at V and 6 bases at J, with 8 bases between the two ends. In nucleotides, the CDR3 is TGTGCCAGCAGATGGGGCTCTGAAGCTTTCTTT. It encodes CASRWGSEAFF.

About this clone itself: A clone one base away is much larger, so this may be a read error. The rearrangement uses TRBV29-1 and TRBJ2-7, with TRBD2 identical over 11 bases. CDR1 is SQVTM and CDR2 is ANQGSEA in the germline V gene. The CDR3 covers 13 residues. CDR3 sequence reads: CSAELAGAWDQYF. In DNA form, the CDR3 reads TGCAGCGCTGAACTAGCGGGAGCTTGGGACCAGTACTTC.

Concerning this clone: The DNA is left out, because the CDR3 cannot be placed on it with certainty; the CDR3 is given as TCRdb lists it. This chain connects TRBV29-1 to TRBJ1-2. Counting both end residues, the CDR3 totals 11 amino acids. The germline CDR1 and CDR2 sequences are SQVTM and ANQGSEA. CDR3 sequence: CSAVGGGAHTF.

The chain employs TRBV6-5 and TRBJ1-3, with 10 bases aligning to TRBD1. This CDR3 region has 15 residues. Looked up from germline, CDR1 is MNHEY and CDR2 is SVGAGI. V dropped 6 bases and J dropped 4; count of bases not matched to a gene: 6. The CDR3 sequence is CASRSGTGDGNTIYF. The CDR3, as DNA: TGTGCCAGCAGAAGCGGGACAGGGGACGGAAACACCATATATTTT.

The chain links TRBV7-6 to TRBJ1-1; the match to TRBD1 covers 7 bases. The CDR3 is 18 residues long. Germline V gene sequence: CDR1 SGHVS, CDR2 FNYEAQ. V lost 4 bases, J lost 0 bases, and 14 bases stayed unmatched. CDR3 nucleotides: TGTGCCAGCAGCTCGGACGTTAACTCGGGACAGATGAACACTGAAGCTTTCTTT. Its translation: CASSSDVNSGQMNTEAFF.

The chain links TRBV12-5 to TRBJ1-6; D is uncertain. The germline V gene encodes CDR1 LGHNT and CDR2 FRNRAP. This CDR3 has 13 amino acids. Trimming pared 5 bases from V and 5 bases from J, leaving 7 bases between. This chain's CDR3 is CASGPPDNSPLHF. CDR3 bases: TGTGCTAGTGGTCCCCCGGATAATTCACCCCTCCACTTT.

The V and J genes are TRBV12-5 and TRBJ2-1; D is perhaps TRBD2 (5 bases). This CDR3 has 14 residues. Germline V gives CDR1 LGHNT, CDR2 FRNRAP. Trimming shortened V by 3 bases and J by 6 bases, and 12 bases separated the two germline ends. The DNA of the CDR3 is TGTGCTAGTGGTTTTTCTACTAGTATCAATGAGCAGTTCTTC. Translation: CASGFSTSINEQFF.

The chain is built from TRBV28 and TRBJ2-3, with D possibly TRBD1 on 5 matching bases. CDR3 length equals 11 residues. Germline V gene sequence: CDR1 MDHEN, CDR2 SYDVKM. V was clipped by 8 bases and J by 7 bases, with 10 bases between them. The CDR3 sequence: CASAPGNTQYF. In nucleotides, the CDR3 is TGTGCCAGCGCTCCAGGGAATACGCAGTATTTT.

CDR3 bases: TGCGCCAGCAAGAGGGTTTCCTACAATGAGCAGTTCTTC. It specifies CASKRVSYNEQFF. The V and J genes are TRBV5-1 and TRBJ2-1; a weak D match, TRBD2 (5 bases). The CDR3 extends over 13 amino acids. CDR1 SGHRS and CDR2 YFSETQ come from the germline V gene. V gave up 6 bases and J gave up 1 base, with 8 bases separating them.

The CDR3 DNA reads as TGTGCCAGCCCCCTGGGGGGACAGGGAGTGAATGAGCAGTTCTTC. As protein: CASPLGGQGVNEQFF. V is TRBV6-1 and J is TRBJ2-1, with 9 bases aligning to TRBD1. Germline values: CDR1 MNHNS, CDR2 SASEGT. V gave up 8 bases and J gave up 7 bases; unmatched junction bases: 12. The CDR3 runs to 15 residues.

The J gene is TRBJ2-7, the V gene TRBV7-2; the D gene is possibly TRBD2 (5 bases). The CDR3 is made up of 14 amino acids. The V end was cut by 5 bases, the J end by 5 bases, with 16 bases between. The germline gives CDR1 SGHTA, CDR2 FQGNSA. In DNA form, the CDR3 reads TGTGCCAGCAGCCAAGTGGCCGGGCGGGACGAGCAGTACTTC. Translation: CASSQVAGRDEQYF.

The V call is TRBV13, the J call TRBJ2-1; D might be TRBD2 (5 bases). The CDR3 spans 13 residues. Trimming shortened V by 6 bases and J by 10 bases, and 16 bases separated the two germline ends. The germline CDR1 and CDR2 sequences are PRHDT and FYEKMQ (reference sequence). The CDR3 spells CASSYGDGLEQFF. The CDR3 DNA is TGTGCCAGCAGTTATGGAGATGGACTGGAGCAGTTCTTC.

This clone was counted a few times. This chain uses TRBV7-9 with TRBJ2-7; 9 bases are a match to TRBD1. Germline V gives CDR1 SEHNR, CDR2 FQNEAQ (reference sequence). The CDR3 totals 16 residues. Losses at the gene ends were 0 bases for V and 0 bases for J; bases not matched to a gene: 3. The CDR3 loop reads CASSLARTGDSYEQYF. In nucleotides, the CDR3 is TGTGCCAGCAGCTTAGCAAGGACAGGGGACTCCTACGAGCAGTACTTC.

This clone was detected only once. This same CDR3 is encoded by further DNA sequences in the sample. The V gene is TRBV2, the J gene TRBJ1-2; the D gene is possibly TRBD1 (5 bases). The CDR3 sequence is 14 residues long. CDR1 and CDR2 (germline): SNHLY, FYNNEI. V lost 2 bases and J 0 bases, leaving 7 bases between the germline ends. CDR3 in DNA: TGTGCCAGCAGTGAAAGGGGTCCTAACTATGGCTACACCTTC. This translates into CASSERGPNYGYTF.

This chain connects TRBV7-6 to TRBJ2-3; 9 nucleotides align to TRBD1. V lost 1 base to trimming and J lost 3 bases; unmatched junction nucleotides: 5. There are 16 residues in the CDR3. Germline loops: CDR1 SGHVS, CDR2 FNYEAQ. CDR3 nucleotides: TGTGCCAGCAGCTTAGGAGGGGACAGGGCAACAGATACGCAGTATTTT. Protein: CASSLGGDRATDTQYF.

The chain joins TRBV7-8 to TRBJ1-1; D uncertain. The CDR3 is made up of 13 amino acids. The V gene lost 4 bases and the J gene lost 0 bases, with 6 bases spanning the gap. Germline CDR1 reads SGHVS; CDR2 reads FQNEAQ. CDR3 protein: CASSSTVNTEAFF. CDR3 coding DNA: TGTGCCAGCAGCTCCACAGTGAACACTGAAGCTTTCTTT.

V gene TRBV7-3 combines with J gene TRBJ2-5; no firm D call. This CDR3 contains 13 residues. Trimming removed 4 bases at V and 5 bases at J, with 11 bases between. CDR1 and CDR2 from the germline V gene are SGHTA and FQGTGA. CDR3 protein: CASSWVPGETQYF. In nucleotides, the CDR3 is TGTGCCAGCAGCTGGGTACCCGGGGAGACCCAGTACTTC.

This chain uses TRBV7-3 with TRBJ2-1, with 10 bases aligning to TRBD2. V lost 5 bases, J lost 5 bases, and 3 bases stayed unmatched. Germline V CDR1 and CDR2: SGHTA, FQGTGA. The CDR3 length is 14 residues. The CDR3 DNA sequence: TGTGCCAGCAGCCGGACTAGCGGTGACAATGAGCAGTTCTTC. It translates to CASSRTSGDNEQFF.

This chain uses TRBV7-6 with TRBJ1-1, with 7 nucleotides matching TRBD1. Germline V gene lookup returns CDR1 SGHVS and CDR2 FNYEAQ. CDR3 length equals 17 residues. J lost 0 bases, V lost 5 bases, and 12 bases had no gene match. DNA of the CDR3: TGTGCCAGCAGCCCCGGAGGGCAGGGGGAGATGAACACTGAAGCTTTCTTT. Its translation is CASSPGGQGEMNTEAFF.

The genes are TRBV19 and TRBJ1-1, with D possibly TRBD1 on 6 matching bases. CDR3 length equals 16 residues. Trimming took 3 bases from V and 5 from J, leaving 19 bases between them. Per germline, CDR1 LNHDA and CDR2 SQIVND (reference sequence). This chain's CDR3 is CASSIPLTGMVTEAFF. The CDR3 coding sequence is TGTGCCAGTAGTATCCCTCTCACAGGGATGGTGACTGAAGCTTTCTTT.

In this sample, this clone turned up a few times. The chain links TRBV9 to TRBJ2-3; 9 bases map to TRBD2. J gave up 5 bases and V 0 bases, and 7 bases lay outside the gene matches. The CDR3 runs to 16 residues. Germline V CDR1 and CDR2: SGDLS, YYNGEE. This CDR3 is CASSVVGGGAGDTQYF. CDR3 DNA: TGTGCCAGCAGCGTAGTCGGCGGGGGGGCCGGAGATACGCAGTATTTT.